The 3 T cell receptor beta chains in this list originate from one sample, sequenced in a study of cytomegalovirus exposure and HLA in healthy donors. The table came from immunoSEQ multiplex PCR; TCRdb's copy has only in-frame clones and leaves some out. The sample contains 68,000 or so clones, roughly nine tenths of which appear only once. The sequencing sample was made of PBMCs. The receptors stem from a man younger than 30 in good health and CMV-seronegative.

This clone was seen more than once but under ten times. The rearrangement links TRBV25-1 to TRBJ2-1; TRBD2 matches 13 bases. Germline V lookup: CDR1 MGHDK, CDR2 SYGVNS. CDR3 length: 16 amino acids. With 1 base clipped from V and 9 bases from J, the junction kept 6 bases outside the gene matches. This CDR3 reads CASSEFRTSGSPEQFF. CDR3 nucleotides: TGTGCCAGCAGTGAATTCCGGACTAGCGGGAGCCCTGAGCAGTTCTTC.

This clone was observed once. CDR3 sequence (DNA): TGTGCCAGCAGGGGGGGACAGGGTGTAGGAGCTTTCTTT. It codes for CASRGGQGVGAFF. V usage is TRBV28 and J usage is TRBJ1-1; TRBD1 agrees at 9 bases. The CDR3 covers 13 residues. CDR1 and CDR2 from the germline V gene are MDHEN and SYDVKM. J lost 10 bases, V lost 6 bases, and 9 bases had no gene match.

The genes are TRBV28 and TRBJ2-5; D ambiguous. V was pared by 5 bases and J by 2 bases, with 18 bases between. In germline, CDR1 is MDHEN, CDR2 SYDVKM. This CDR3 is built from 16 residues. DNA for the CDR3: TGTGCCAGCAGTCCTATCCCTCAGCGCAGACAAGAGACCCAGTACTTC. It encodes CASSPIPQRRQETQYF.